A single sample is the source of the 32 T cell receptor beta chains below, sequenced in a study of OX40 agonist ivuxolimab in advanced cancers. The method was immunoSEQ multiplex PCR; TCRdb's version includes in-frame clones alone and lacks a portion of them. The sample yields over 15,000 clones, 65% to 85% seen once. The sequencing used CD4+ or CD8+ T cells sorted from blood, collected in a trial of the OX40 agonist ivuxolimab. Source of these receptors: an adult with an advanced solid tumor such as melanoma, head and neck, liver or kidney cancer.

The chain uses TRBV5-8 and TRBJ2-3; 9 bases agree with TRBD2. V gave up 1 base and J gave up 1 base; unmatched junction bases: 7. The length of the CDR3 is 17 residues. In germline, CDR1 is SGHTS, CDR2 YDEGEE. The CDR3 here is CASSLRRTSARTDTQYF. As DNA, the CDR3 is TGTGCCAGCAGCTTGAGGAGGACTAGCGCCCGCACAGATACGCAGTATTTT.

This clone was picked up one time. The chain recombines TRBV6-1 with TRBJ2-5; no definite D call. Germline V gene data show CDR1 as MNHNS and CDR2 as SASEGT. Trimming left V 3 bases short and J 0 bases short, with 8 bases between. CDR3 size: 14 residues. The CDR3 DNA reads as TGTGCCAGCAGTGATATACCGTACCAAGAGACCCAGTACTTC. Encoded protein: CASSDIPYQETQYF.

The chain joins TRBV7-9 to TRBJ2-7, with a weak D call TRBD2 (5 bases). Germline V gene sequence: CDR1 SEHNR, CDR2 FQNEAQ (reference sequence). Trimming took off 6 bases at V and 7 bases at J, with 13 bases between the two ends. The CDR3 loop spans 12 amino acids. In nucleotides, the CDR3 is TGTGCCAGCAGAGACGGGAATCCTGAGCAGTACTTC. Translated: CASRDGNPEQYF.

The rearrangement links TRBV28 to TRBJ1-1; D might be TRBD1 (5 bases). V lost 9 bases and J 7 bases, leaving 15 bases between the germline ends. This CDR3 is built from 12 residues. From germline, CDR1 is MDHEN and CDR2 SYDVKM. CDR3 amino acids: CASSPGLSEAFF. As DNA, the CDR3 is TGTGCCAGTTCGCCGGGACTGAGTGAAGCTTTCTTT.

This chain uses TRBV19 with TRBJ2-3; D could derive from TRBD1 or TRBD2 (5 bases each). V was trimmed by 3 bases and J by 1 base, leaving 8 bases between them. The germline CDR1 and CDR2 sequences are LNHDA and SQIVND (reference sequence). This CDR3 is built from 14 residues. DNA for the CDR3: TGTGCCAGTAGTATCGGGGCAGGCACAGATACGCAGTATTTT. Translating it yields CASSIGAGTDTQYF.

CDR3 sequence: CASRETGTSSYEQYF. The CDR3 DNA is TGTGCCAGCAGGGAAACCGGGACTTCGTCCTACGAGCAGTACTTC. The V and J genes are TRBV2 and TRBJ2-7; possible D gene TRBD2, 6 bases. Germline-derived CDR1 and CDR2 are SNHLY and FYNNEI. The CDR3 loop spans 15 amino acids. V dropped 6 bases and J dropped 1 base, with 16 bases sitting between them.

This clone was seen once. The gene calls are TRBV9 and TRBJ1-3; D unresolved. Trimming took 3 bases from V and 2 from J, leaving 21 bases between them. In germline, CDR1 is SGDLS, CDR2 YYNGEE. The CDR3 extends over 18 amino acids. CDR3 region: CASSERRANPEAGNTIYF. CDR3 sequence (DNA): TGTGCCAGCAGCGAACGCCGGGCCAACCCGGAGGCTGGAAACACCATATATTTT. The full variable domain, rest sourced from reference TRBV9 and TRBJ1-3, is DSGVTQTPKHLITATGQRVTLRCSPRSGDLSVYWYQQSLDQGLQFLIQYYNGEERAKGNILERFSAQQFPDLHSELNLSSLELGDSALYFCASSERRANPEAGNTIYFGEGSWLTVV.

A single count supports this clone. The chain is built from TRBV27 and TRBJ2-5, with D uncertain. This CDR3 has 12 amino acids. Germline V lookup: CDR1 MNHEY, CDR2 SMNVEV (reference sequence). Trimming shortened V by 2 bases and J by 8 bases, and 9 bases separated the two germline ends. CDR3 in DNA: TGTGCCAGCAGTTTAGGGGTTGGAACCCAGTACTTC. Protein product: CASSLGVGTQYF.

As regards this clone: This specimen includes other DNA sequences encoding the same CDR3. Here the CDR3 DNA reads TGCGCCAGCAGTGAAAGTCCATTCTATGGCTACACCTTC. It is translated as CASSESPFYGYTF. The chain joins TRBV10-2 to TRBJ1-2; no firm D call. Germline CDR1 reads WSHSY; CDR2 reads SAAADI. The CDR3 is made up of 13 amino acids. Trimming stripped 3 bases from V and 4 bases from J, with 9 bases between.

This chain connects TRBV27 to TRBJ2-5; 12 bases map to TRBD1. Germline values: CDR1 MNHEY, CDR2 SMNVEV (reference sequence). V dropped 6 bases and J dropped 4; count of bases not matched to a gene: 6. This CDR3 has 15 residues. The CDR3 sequence: CASRSRDRGPETQYF. The CDR3 DNA follows: TGTGCCAGCAGGTCAAGGGACAGGGGGCCAGAGACCCAGTACTTC.

The V call is TRBV4-2, the J call TRBJ1-1; TRBD1 aligns across 11 bases. The CDR3 loop spans 16 amino acids. V was clipped by 1 base and J by 5 bases; unmatched bases: 6. The V gene's germline CDR1 is LGHNA and CDR2 YNFKEQ. The CDR3 reads CASSQGRTGGLTEAFF. CDR3 DNA sequence: TGTGCCAGCAGCCAAGGACGGACAGGGGGCCTGACTGAAGCTTTCTTT.

In DNA, the CDR3 is TGTGCCAGCAGCGACAGGGTTGGTGGCTACACCTTC. This codes for CASSDRVGGYTF. This chain links TRBV9 with TRBJ1-2, with a weak D call TRBD1 (6 bases). This CDR3 is built from 12 residues. The ends were cut back, 3 bases at V and 7 bases at J, with 10 bases in the middle. CDR1 and CDR2 (germline): SGDLS, YYNGEE.

This chain links TRBV14 with TRBJ2-7; D unclear. CDR1 is SGHDN, CDR2 FVKESK, per germline. The CDR3 is 13 amino acids. V dropped 3 bases and J dropped 2 bases, with 8 bases sitting between them. The CDR3 loop is CASSQAGTYEQYF. The CDR3 bases are TGTGCCAGCAGCCAGGCAGGAACCTACGAGCAGTACTTC.

The chain carries TRBV9 and TRBJ1-1; maybe TRBD1 (6 bases). CDR1 is SGDLS and CDR2 is YYNGEE in the germline V gene. The CDR3 covers 15 residues. V lost 0 bases and J 5 bases, leaving 14 bases between the germline ends. CDR3 bases: TGTGCCAGCAGCGTAGCTGGGGAGGGGGTGACTGAAGCTTTCTTT. Its translation is CASSVAGEGVTEAFF.

The V gene is TRBV6-5, the J gene TRBJ2-1, with 9 nucleotides matching TRBD1. CDR1 is MNHEY and CDR2 is SVGAGI in the germline V gene. V gave up 6 bases and J gave up 2 bases; unmatched junction bases: 2. This CDR3 spans 14 amino acids. In DNA form, the CDR3 reads TGTGCCAGCAGGGGACAGGGTGCCTACAATGAGCAGTTCTTC. Residues: CASRGQGAYNEQFF.

Note on this clone: A read error is likely, as this CDR3 ends without the conserved phenylalanine or tryptophan. The chain carries TRBV30 and TRBJ1-1; 9 nucleotides align to TRBD1. V gave up 8 bases and J gave up 4 bases; unmatched junction bases: 8. Germline CDR1 and CDR2: GTSNPN and SVGIG (reference sequence). The CDR3 sequence is 13 residues long. CDR3 nucleotides: TGTGCCCGGAATCCGACAGGGGGCACTGAAGCTTTCCTT. It specifies CARNPTGGTEAFL.

This chain connects TRBV11-2 to TRBJ2-1, with 8 nucleotides matching TRBD1. Germline CDR1 and CDR2: SGHAT and FQNNGV. V was clipped by 4 bases and J by 8 bases; unmatched bases: 4. The CDR3 covers 13 residues. This CDR3 is CASSWGQVYEQFF. CDR3 DNA sequence: TGTGCCAGCAGCTGGGGACAGGTCTATGAGCAGTTCTTC.

The V call is TRBV5-6, the J call TRBJ1-3; 7 bases match TRBD1. The germline gives CDR1 SGHDT, CDR2 YYEEEE. The CDR3 sequence is 16 residues long. The V gene end was trimmed by 1 base and the J gene end by 1 base; junction bases not matched to a gene: 5. The CDR3 region has the DNA TGTGCCAGCAGCTTGATCGACAGGGAATCTGGAAACACCATATATTTT. It is translated as CASSLIDRESGNTIYF.

V gene TRBV19 combines with J gene TRBJ2-2; 9 bases align to TRBD1. This CDR3 is 18 amino acids long. Per germline, CDR1 LNHDA and CDR2 SQIVND (reference sequence). V lost 6 bases, J lost 0 bases, and 11 bases stayed unmatched. CDR3 sequence reads: CASSHIPRDRANTGELFF. In nucleotides, the CDR3 is TGTGCCAGTAGCCATATTCCCCGGGACAGGGCGAACACCGGGGAGCTGTTTTTT.

The CDR3 nucleotides are TGTGCCAGCAGCTTGGGAATTACAGGGTGGGGCTACACCTTC. Translated: CASSLGITGWGYTF. The J gene is TRBJ1-2, the V gene TRBV7-8, with D possibly being TRBD1 (6 bases). This CDR3 is built from 14 residues. Germline lookup yields CDR1 SGHVS and CDR2 FQNEAQ. V lost 3 bases and J 8 bases, leaving 16 bases between the germline ends.

Only a few counts were recorded for this clone. The chain has TRBV29-1 and TRBJ2-7; D is possibly TRBD2 (6 bases). The CDR3 sequence is 16 residues long. Germline CDR1 is SQVTM and CDR2 is ANQGSEA. The ends were cut back, 5 bases at V and 3 bases at J, with 23 bases in the middle. CDR3 coding DNA: TGCAGCGTTAGCGGGCAGATTTCCTCGAAAGTCTACGAGCAGTACTTC. Protein product: CSVSGQISSKVYEQYF.

The chain is built from TRBV9 and TRBJ2-7; 11 positions agree with TRBD2. V lost 4 bases and J lost 5; bases outside the gene matches: 11. The CDR3 runs 16 residues. CDR1 and CDR2 (germline): SGDLS, YYNGEE. The CDR3 loop is CASSPRETSGNNEQYF. The DNA for the CDR3 is TGTGCCAGCAGCCCACGAGAGACTAGCGGGAATAACGAGCAGTACTTC. Filled out from reference TRBV9 and TRBJ2-7, the complete variable domain reads DSGVTQTPKHLITATGQRVTLRCSPRSGDLSVYWYQQSLDQGLQFLIQYYNGEERAKGNILERFSAQQFPDLHSELNLSSLELGDSALYFCASSPRETSGNNEQYFGPGTRLTVT.

The chain recombines TRBV28 with TRBJ2-5; D possibly corresponds to TRBD2 (6 bases). CDR3 size: 16 residues. Trimming stripped 2 bases from V and 5 bases from J, with 18 bases between. CDR1 and CDR2 from the germline V gene are MDHEN and SYDVKM. The DNA for the CDR3 is TGTGCCAGCAGTTTAGTAGCGCGGGGACGCAAGGAGACCCAGTACTTC. Translation: CASSLVARGRKETQYF.

This clone appeared once. Other DNA variants within this sample encode the same CDR3. The chain links TRBV9 to TRBJ2-2; D is unclear. Germline V CDR1 and CDR2: SGDLS, YYNGEE. CDR3 length: 11 amino acids. V was pared by 2 bases and J by 5 bases, with 1 base between. The CDR3 loop is CASSVTGELFF. The CDR3 region has the DNA TGTGCCAGCAGCGTTACCGGGGAGCTGTTTTTT.

The V gene is TRBV7-1, the J gene TRBJ1-2, with D hard to call. TRBV7-1 has ORF status, its function being uncertain. Trimming shortened V by 5 bases and J by 2 bases, and 12 bases separated the two germline ends. The CDR3 contains 14 residues. This CDR3 is CASSIPGENYGYTF. The CDR3 DNA sequence: TGTGCCAGCAGCATTCCCGGGGAGAACTATGGCTACACCTTC.

The chain employs TRBV27 and TRBJ2-3; possible D gene TRBD2, 6 bases. Germline V gene lookup returns CDR1 MNHEY and CDR2 SMNVEV (reference sequence). The CDR3 loop spans 17 amino acids. Between the trimmed V and J ends, which lost 6 bases and 2 bases, there was a span of 21 bases. CDR3 amino acids: CASRRTSVGGNTDTQYF. The CDR3 DNA sequence: TGTGCCAGCAGGAGGACTTCTGTTGGGGGGAACACAGATACGCAGTATTTT.

The chain combines TRBV28 with TRBJ1-4, with D unresolved. CDR1 is MDHEN, CDR2 SYDVKM, per germline. The length of the CDR3 is 12 residues. The ends were cut back, 3 bases at V and 6 bases at J, with 5 bases in the middle. CDR3 DNA sequence: TGTGCCAGCAGTTTTTCTGATGAAAAACTGTTTTTT. This translates into CASSFSDEKLFF. Full variable domain (remainder filled in from reference TRBV28 and TRBJ1-4): DVKVTQSSRYLVKRTGEKVFLECVQDMDHENMFWYRQDPGLGLRLIYFSYDVKMKEKGDIPEGYSVSREKKERFSLILESASTNQTSMYLCASSFSDEKLFFGSGTQLSVL.

V is TRBV14 and J is TRBJ2-3, with D tentatively TRBD1 (6 bases). The germline V and J ends were trimmed by 3 bases and 0 bases, with 13 bases remaining between them. Germline lookup yields CDR1 SGHDN and CDR2 FVKESK. The CDR3 extends over 16 amino acids. In nucleotides, the CDR3 is TGTGCCAGCAGCCATGGACAGAGGGGTAGCACAGATACGCAGTATTTT. Protein sequence: CASSHGQRGSTDTQYF. Full variable domain (missing parts from reference TRBV14 and TRBJ2-3): EAGVTQFPSHSVIEKGQTVTLRCDPISGHDNLYWYRRVMGKEIKFLLHFVKESKQDESGMPNNRFLAERTGGTYSTLKVQPAELEDSGVYFCASSHGQRGSTDTQYFGPGTRLTVL.

The DNA for the CDR3 is TGTGCCAGCAGCCATTGGGCAGGGAGAACCGGGGAGCTGTTTTTT. Protein sequence: CASSHWAGRTGELFF. V is TRBV14 and J is TRBJ2-2, with D perhaps TRBD1 or TRBD2 (5 bases each). V lost 3 bases, J lost 5 bases, and 13 bases lay in between. CDR1 and CDR2 (germline): SGHDN, FVKESK. CDR3 size: 15 residues.

The chain employs TRBV9 and TRBJ1-2; D ambiguous. There are 14 residues in the CDR3. Germline CDR1 and CDR2: SGDLS and YYNGEE. Trimming stripped 0 bases from V and 4 bases from J, with 10 bases between. This CDR3 reads CASSVGVSSYGYTF. CDR3 sequence (DNA): TGTGCCAGCAGCGTAGGGGTTAGTAGCTATGGCTACACCTTC.

The chain carries TRBV7-6 and TRBJ2-1; 13 bases fit TRBD2. In germline, CDR1 is SGHVS, CDR2 FNYEAQ. This CDR3 is 17 amino acids long. The J segment lost 9 bases and the V segment lost 6 bases, leaving 14 bases of the junction unmatched. The DNA of the CDR3 is TGTGCCAGCAGTTCACTAGCGGGAGGGCCTTTAGTTGGTGAGCAGTTCTTC. This translates into CASSSLAGGPLVGEQFF.

The CDR3 is CASRTIAYEQYF. The CDR3 DNA reads TGTGCCAGCCGTACAATAGCCTACGAGCAGTACTTC. This chain connects TRBV28 to TRBJ2-7; unclear D gene. The CDR3 is made up of 12 amino acids. The germline V gene encodes CDR1 MDHEN and CDR2 SYDVKM. The ends were cut back, 8 bases at V and 2 bases at J, with 10 bases in the middle.